This T cell receptor (beta chain) appears in the sequencing data of a study of cytotoxic CD8 clonotypes in ibrutinib-treated CLL. Study-level information: Of a cohort that held about 12 relapsed/refractory and 15 treatment-naive patients, 17 to 18 were IGHV unmutated. There were, on average, nearly 260,000 productive templates and about 85,000 productive rearrangements per sample. Partial responses numbered some 25 and complete responses 2; after a median around 68 months, around 14 stayed remitted and about twelve progressed. Points from the study as a whole: Baseline clonality, higher than in age-matched healthy donors, tracked circulating CD8+ T-cell counts.

As concerns this clone: Its antigen is still unknown.

The CDR3 sequence is 17 residues long. From germline, CDR1 is SEHNR and CDR2 FQNEAQ (reference sequence). The germline V and J ends were trimmed by 6 bases and 4 bases, with 22 bases remaining between them. Clones were sequenced by immunoSEQ multiplex PCR, and TCRdb holds only the in-frame ones, with some missing. The table has about 300,000 clones, approximately 76% seen once. The input for sequencing was PBMCs, taken at disease progression, from a patient treated with ibrutinib. This receptor was identified in a human donor with chronic lymphocytic leukemia. V and J are TRBV7-9 and TRBJ1-5, with unresolved D. The CDR3 here is CASSSVRPGGRNQPQHF. The CDR3 coding sequence is TGTGCCAGCAGTTCCGTGAGACCGGGAGGAAGGAATCAGCCCCAGCATTTT.